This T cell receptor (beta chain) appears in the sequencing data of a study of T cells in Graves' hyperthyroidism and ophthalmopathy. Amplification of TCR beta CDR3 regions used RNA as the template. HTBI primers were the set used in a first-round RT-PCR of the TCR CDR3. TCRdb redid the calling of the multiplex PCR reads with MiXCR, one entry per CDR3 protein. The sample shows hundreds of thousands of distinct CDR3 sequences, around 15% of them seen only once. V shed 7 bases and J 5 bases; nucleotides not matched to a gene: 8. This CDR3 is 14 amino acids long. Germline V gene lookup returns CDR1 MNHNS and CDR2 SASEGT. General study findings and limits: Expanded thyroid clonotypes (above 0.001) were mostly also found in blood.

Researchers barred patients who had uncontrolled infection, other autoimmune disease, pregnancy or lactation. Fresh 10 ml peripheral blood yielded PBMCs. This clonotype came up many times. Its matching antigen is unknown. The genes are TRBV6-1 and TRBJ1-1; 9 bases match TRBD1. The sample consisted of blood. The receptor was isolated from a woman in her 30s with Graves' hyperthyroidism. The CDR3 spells CASKADRGRTEAFF. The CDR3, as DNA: TGTGCCAGCAAGGCGGACAGGGGAAGGACTGAAGCTTTCTTT.